These 29 T cell receptor beta chains were all obtained from the same sample, sequenced in a study of blood T cells in healthy people across ages. A J-beta primer mix and a sample-barcoded 5' primer were used in a second PCR of roughly 7 to 12 cycles. MiXCR was run by TCRdb on the 5' RACE reads, yielding one entry per CDR3 protein. The sample gives roughly 800,000 distinct CDR3 sequences, 35% to 40% of which show up once; approximately 13% is in the top ten. The sample was blood. These receptors were obtained from a man aged 18 to 29 in good health.

This chain uses TRBV20-1 with TRBJ1-2; 7 bases line up with TRBD1. The CDR3 covers 16 residues. Germline CDR1 and CDR2: DFQATT and SNEGSKA (reference sequence). The trim removed 0 bases at V and 6 bases at J, leaving 13 bases unmatched. In DNA form, the CDR3 reads TGCAGTGCTAGAGATTCCCAAGACGGACAGGAAGATGGCTACACCTTC. Protein sequence: CSARDSQDGQEDGYTF.

This chain joins TRBV6-2 or TRBV6-3 and TRBJ1-1; D not certain. Trimming cost V 0 bases and J 11 bases, with 13 bases left between them. Germline V gives CDR1 MNHEY, CDR2 SVGEGT. The length of the CDR3 is 13 residues. The CDR3 bases are TGTGCCAGCAGTTACTCGAAGGGAGGGTCGGCTTTCTTT. Translated: CASSYSKGGSAFF.

As to this clonotype: A much larger clone is a single base away; this may be a read error. The gene calls are TRBV4-2 and TRBJ2-5, with 8 bases matching TRBD1. This CDR3 is built from 16 residues. CDR1 LGHNA and CDR2 YNFKEQ come from the germline V gene. V lost 4 bases and J lost 11; bases outside the gene matches: 18. CDR3 DNA sequence: TGTGCCAGCAGCCGGGACCCGGGACAGGTTTCCCATGAGCAGTACTTC. It translates to CASSRDPGQVSHEQYF.

The chain links TRBV20-1 to TRBJ2-1; tentatively, D is TRBD2 (6 bases). Trimming removed 1 base from V and 5 bases from J, with 15 bases in between. This CDR3 comprises 15 residues. Germline CDR1 is DFQATT and CDR2 is SNEGSKA (reference sequence). The CDR3 region is CSARGRLGGHNEQFF. CDR3 bases: TGCAGTGCTAGAGGACGACTAGGAGGACACAATGAGCAGTTCTTC.

This clonotype was seen at least ten times. This clone may be a read error of a much larger clone one base away. The chain is built from TRBV7-2 and TRBJ2-7, with 8 bases fitting TRBD2. CDR3 length equals 15 residues. J lost 7 bases, V lost 5 bases, and 13 bases had no gene match. Per the germline V gene, CDR1 is SGHTA and CDR2 is FQGNSA. The CDR3 here is CASSQGRAGVNEQYF. In DNA, the CDR3 is TGTGCCAGCAGCCAGGGACGAGCGGGGGTCAATGAGCAGTACTTC.

A remark on this clonotype: A clone one base away is much larger, so this may be a read error. The J gene is TRBJ2-4, the V gene TRBV6-2 or TRBV6-3; D unclear. The CDR3 is 16 amino acids. The germline gives CDR1 MNHEY, CDR2 SVGEGT. This CDR3 is CASSYDRVSAKNIRYF. DNA of the CDR3: TGTGCCAGCAGTTACGACCGGGTTTCTGCCAAAAACATTCGGTACTTC.

Only a few counts were recorded for this clonotype. V and J are TRBV6-6 and TRBJ1-1; tentatively, D is TRBD1 (6 bases). Germline CDR1 reads MNHNY; CDR2 reads SVGAGI (reference sequence). V lost 2 bases, J lost 2 bases, and 12 bases lay in between. The CDR3 runs to 15 residues. CDR3 region: CASSYGDRRNTEAFF. The CDR3 nucleotides read TGTGCCAGCAGTTACGGAGACAGGAGAAACACTGAAGCTTTCTTT.

Turning to this clonotype: This sequence may be a read error, since a much larger clone differs from it by one base. This rearrangement joins TRBV5-1 to TRBJ2-1; D gene unclear. This CDR3 is 13 amino acids long. Germline V lookup: CDR1 SGHRS, CDR2 YFSETQ. Trimming took 0 bases from V and 10 from J, leaving 11 bases between them. The CDR3, as DNA: TGCGCCAGCAGCTTGGAGGCAACCTACGAGCAGTTCTTC. Translation gives CASSLEATYEQFF.

The rearrangement uses TRBV25-1 and TRBJ1-6; the D gene is possibly TRBD1 (6 bases). The V gene's germline CDR1 is MGHDK and CDR2 SYGVNS. V lost 3 bases and J 5 bases, leaving 14 bases between the germline ends. This CDR3 comprises 16 residues. CDR3 amino acids: CASSDPLQGNNSPLHF. CDR3 nucleotide sequence: TGTGCCAGCAGTGACCCGCTACAGGGTAATAATTCACCCCTCCACTTT.

The sample holds a few counts of this clonotype. The CDR3 reads CASSLEQPYEQYF. The CDR3 nucleotides are TGTGCCAGCAGCTTAGAACAGCCCTACGAGCAGTACTTC. The chain has TRBV11-2 and TRBJ2-5; D not certain. TRBJ2-7 explains the end of the DNA better; the J call may be wrong. The germline gives CDR1 SGHAT, CDR2 FQNNGV. The CDR3 sequence is 13 residues long.

In its sample, this clonotype was seen many times. The CDR3 DNA reads as TGTGCCAGCAGTTTAGGCGGGCTGGCGGGTCAGCCCCAGCATTTT. Encoded protein: CASSLGGLAGQPQHF. V gene TRBV12-3 or TRBV12-4 combines with J gene TRBJ1-5, with unresolved D. CDR3 length equals 15 residues. The germline V and J ends were trimmed by 1 base and 6 bases, with 13 bases remaining between them.

This clonotype was picked up a small number of times. This chain connects TRBV7-2 to TRBJ1-1, with D hard to call. Germline V gene data show CDR1 as SGHTA and CDR2 as FQGNSA. Trimming took off 2 bases at V and 4 bases at J, with 14 bases between the two ends. This CDR3 is 15 amino acids long. The CDR3 DNA is TGTGCCAGCAGCTTAAATCCAGCGGCTCTCACTGAAGCTTTCTTT. Translation: CASSLNPAALTEAFF.

The genes are TRBV4-1 and TRBJ2-4, with 11 bases fitting TRBD1. The J call may be in error: the DNA end matches TRBJ2-7 better. There are 15 residues in the CDR3. Germline CDR1 is MGHRA and CDR2 is YSYEKL. The CDR3 protein is CASSQQGQGVDEQYF. The CDR3 region has the DNA TGCGCCAGCAGCCAGCAGGGACAGGGGGTAGACGAGCAGTACTTC.

This clonotype was seen a handful of times. The V and J genes are TRBV6-2 or TRBV6-3 and TRBJ1-5, with D uncertain. The CDR3 extends over 15 amino acids. Germline CDR1 and CDR2: MNHEY and SVGEGT. V was pared by 6 bases and J by 0 bases, with 12 bases between. CDR3: CASSPPINSNQPQHF. The CDR3, as DNA: TGTGCCAGCAGCCCGCCGATTAATAGCAATCAGCCCCAGCATTTT.

The table lists this clonotype with a few counts. This chain connects TRBV6-6 to TRBJ2-1; D call uncertain. This CDR3 is 13 amino acids long. V gave up 8 bases and J gave up 8 bases, with 16 bases separating them. CDR1 and CDR2 from the germline V gene are MNHNY and SVGAGI (reference sequence). In nucleotides, the CDR3 is TGTGCCAGCCGGGTCGAGCGTAGAGATGAGCAGTTCTTC. Translated: CASRVERRDEQFF.

This clonotype was observed a handful of times. The J gene is TRBJ1-2, the V gene TRBV7-9; the match to TRBD1 covers 7 bases. CDR1 is SEHNR, CDR2 FQNEAQ, per germline (reference sequence). The V and J ends lost 5 bases and 4 bases, in that order; junction bases with no gene match: 13. The CDR3 covers 16 residues. The CDR3 nucleotides are TGTGCCAGCAGCATCCCGAAGTTGGGACAGCTCTATGGCTACACCTTC. Its protein is CASSIPKLGQLYGYTF.

This clonotype has only a few counts. The chain's CDR3 is CASSQDPRTLSTDTQYF. The CDR3 bases are TGTGCCAGCAGCCAGGATCCTAGGACGTTGAGCACAGATACGCAGTATTTT. This chain links TRBV3-1 with TRBJ2-3, with no clear D. V was trimmed by 3 bases and J by 0 bases, leaving 16 bases between them. From germline, CDR1 is LGHDT and CDR2 YNNKEL (reference sequence). This CDR3 is built from 17 residues.

V gene TRBV7-9 combines with J gene TRBJ2-3; TRBD2 is a possible D gene (6 bases). The CDR3 is made up of 16 amino acids. Trimming took off 5 bases at V and 0 bases at J, with 15 bases between the two ends. The V gene's germline CDR1 is SEHNR and CDR2 FQNEAQ (reference sequence). The CDR3 reads CASSLGTFPSTDTQYF. DNA for the CDR3: TGTGCCAGCAGCCTTGGGACTTTTCCTAGCACAGATACGCAGTATTTT.

This clonotype occurred many times. The chain joins TRBV7-2 to TRBJ2-7; D possibly uses TRBD1 or TRBD2 (5 bases each). V was cut by 3 bases and J by 5 bases, with 23 bases left in between. Germline V lookup: CDR1 SGHTA, CDR2 FQGNSA. The CDR3 has 17 amino acids. The CDR3 DNA reads as TGTGCCAGCAGCTTGTCCACCATCTCCGGGACGGATAACGAGCAGTACTTC. Protein product: CASSLSTISGTDNEQYF.

This clonotype has just one count. One end of the junction is discordant with germline, which a read error may explain. This chain uses TRBV20-1 with TRBJ2-4, with D maybe TRBD1 (5 bases). This CDR3 has 13 amino acids. Germline V lookup: CDR1 DFQATT, CDR2 SNEGSKA (reference sequence). CDR3 region: CSAQTVVKNIQYF. The CDR3 bases are TGCAGTGCACAGACAGTAGTCAAAAACATTCAATACTTC.

The chain has TRBV5-6 and TRBJ1-2; 12 bases fit TRBD1. Germline V gene data show CDR1 as SGHDT and CDR2 as YYEEEE. The CDR3 loop spans 17 amino acids. V dropped 0 bases and J dropped 1; count of bases not matched to a gene: 4. The CDR3 nucleotides read TGTGCCAGCAGCTTGGGGGACAGGGGGCCAAATAACTATGGCTACACCTTC. This sequence encodes CASSLGDRGPNNYGYTF.

The chain uses TRBV12-3 or TRBV12-4 and TRBJ1-2, with D uncertain. This CDR3 has 12 residues. V was trimmed by 7 bases and J by 1 base, leaving 7 bases between them. CDR3 loop: CASTVNNYGYTF. CDR3 DNA: TGTGCCAGCACCGTGAATAACTATGGCTACACCTTC.

The chain has TRBV12-3 or TRBV12-4 and TRBJ1-3, with D unclear. V was pared by 6 bases and J by 7 bases, with 13 bases between. The CDR3 runs 13 residues. CDR3 nucleotide sequence: TGTGCCAGCAGCCCCGGGCAGACGAACACCATATATTTT. Translation gives CASSPGQTNTIYF.

The rearrangement joins TRBV20-1 to TRBJ1-1, with a weak D call TRBD1 (5 bases). CDR1 and CDR2 (germline): DFQATT, SNEGSKA (reference sequence). This CDR3 has 13 amino acids. Between the trimmed V and J ends, which lost 6 bases and 5 bases, there was a span of 16 bases. CDR3: CSAPDNSLTEAFF. The CDR3 DNA reads as TGCAGTGCGCCGGACAACAGTTTAACTGAAGCTTTCTTT.

The chain has TRBV7-9 and TRBJ2-5; D gene unclear. Germline V gene sequence: CDR1 SEHNR, CDR2 FQNEAQ (reference sequence). This CDR3 has 13 residues. Between the trimmed V and J ends, which lost 3 bases and 3 bases, there was a span of 8 bases. CDR3 loop: CASSFKVEETQYF. CDR3 sequence (DNA): TGTGCCAGCAGCTTTAAGGTGGAAGAGACCCAGTACTTC.

This sequence joins TRBV29-1 and TRBJ2-7, with TRBD1 identical over 9 bases. With 6 bases clipped from V and 5 bases from J, the junction kept 11 bases outside the gene matches. The CDR3 has 14 amino acids. Germline V gene lookup returns CDR1 SQVTM and CDR2 ANQGSEA. CDR3 loop: CSVPDRGRVDEQYF. CDR3 bases: TGCAGCGTCCCTGACAGGGGGAGGGTGGACGAGCAGTACTTC.

This clonotype was observed a single time. This chain uses TRBV2 with TRBJ2-5, with D unresolved. The CDR3 spans 15 residues. V was cut by 4 bases and J by 11 bases, with 23 bases left in between. In germline, CDR1 is SNHLY, CDR2 FYNNEI. For the CDR3, the DNA is TGTGCCAGCAGTGTAGGACGGCGGAATTACAATGAGCAGTACTTC. Its translation is CASSVGRRNYNEQYF.

Only a few counts were recorded for this clonotype. This chain connects TRBV7-2 to TRBJ1-2; D possibly corresponds to TRBD1 (6 bases). V was pared by 10 bases and J by 2 bases, with 14 bases between. The CDR3 runs to 13 residues. Germline values: CDR1 SGHTA, CDR2 FQGNSA. The CDR3 DNA sequence: TGTGCCACCTCCGGGACACCCAACTATGGCTACACCTTC. This gives the protein CATSGTPNYGYTF. Complete variable domain (other parts from reference TRBV7-2 and TRBJ1-2): GAGVSQSPSNKVTEKGKDVELRCDPISGHTALYWYRQSLGQGLEFLIYFQGNSAPDKSGLPSDRFSAERTGGSVSTLTIQRTQQEDSAVYLCATSGTPNYGYTFGSGTRLTVV.

The CDR3 DNA reads TGTGCCAGCAGCCCGAGGGACAGGTTTCCCAAGGATGGCTACACCTTC. It specifies CASSPRDRFPKDGYTF. This sequence joins TRBV7-9 and TRBJ1-2; 8 positions agree with TRBD1. V lost 5 bases to trimming and J lost 6 bases; unmatched junction nucleotides: 14. The germline CDR1 and CDR2 sequences are SEHNR and FQNEAQ (reference sequence). CDR3 length: 16 amino acids.